This is a list of T cell receptor beta chains from one sample in a study of blood T cells in healthy people across ages. TCRdb re-called the 5' RACE reads through MiXCR, storing one row per CDR3 protein. The table has over 600,000 distinct CDR3 sequences, approximately 40% seen once. The sequenced material came from blood. The receptors here all came from an elderly man in good health. Each CDR3 is given with its conserved first and last residue. The D gene is left open where the match is weak. Only some rows state a clone size, as once, few, many or a class for expanded clones.

v_gene	abundance	d_gene	j_gene	CDR3aa	CDR3nt
TRBV11-2	-	TRBD2	TRBJ2-1	CASSIELGRDEQFF	TGTGCCAGCAGCATAGAGTTAGGGAGGGATGAGCAGTTCTTC
TRBV7-2	few	-	TRBJ1-2	CASRATGNNYGYTF	TGTGCCAGCAGAGCCACAGGAAATAACTATGGCTACACCTTC
TRBV7-2	-	-	TRBJ2-5	CASSPTTPTYNEQYF	TGTGCCAGCAGTCCAACGACGCCCACCTACAATGAGCAGTACTTC
TRBV28	few	-	TRBJ2-5	CASSLPRFRETQYF	TGTGCCAGCAGTTTGCCTCGGTTCCGAGAGACCCAGTACTTC
TRBV7-9	few	-	TRBJ1-5	CASSLGLGWGTGSNQPQHF	TGTGCCAGCAGCTTAGGATTGGGTTGGGGCACAGGTAGCAATCAGCCCCAGCATTTT
TRBV6-2/TRBV6-3	few	-	TRBJ2-7	CASSLSEGRSYEQYF	TGTGCCAGCAGCCTCTCGGAGGGCAGATCCTACGAGCAGTACTTC
TRBV7-2	many	-	TRBJ2-3	CASSPTSTDTQYF	TGTGCCAGCAGCCCTACTAGCACAGATACGCAGTATTTT
TRBV2	many	-	TRBJ1-2	CASTKSRGLDGYTF	TGTGCCAGCACCAAGAGCAGGGGTTTGGATGGCTACACCTTC
TRBV29-1	-	TRBD1	TRBJ1-2	CSVEDRDYYGYTF	TGCAGCGTTGAGGACAGGGATTACTATGGCTACACCTTC
TRBV12-3/TRBV12-4	few	-	TRBJ1-6	CASSFSLEGGSPLHF	TGTGCCAGCAGTTTTTCTTTGGAGGGCGGATCACCCCTCCACTTT
TRBV29-1	-	-	TRBJ1-1	CSVGTNTEAFF	TGCAGCGTTGGGACGAACACTGAAGCTTTCTTT
TRBV5-1	-	TRBD2	TRBJ2-5	CASSWGPSGKETQYF	TGCGCCAGCAGCTGGGGGCCTAGCGGGAAAGAGACCCAGTACTTC
TRBV5-1	many	TRBD1	TRBJ2-7	CASSSGTGGTYEQYF	TGCGCCAGCAGCTCCGGGACAGGGGGCACCTACGAGCAGTACTTC
TRBV20-1	-	-	TRBJ1-5	CSARQFGREEQPQHF	TGCAGTGCTAGGCAATTTGGCAGGGAAGAACAGCCCCAGCATTTT
TRBV12-3/TRBV12-4	once	-	TRBJ2-1	CASSSSITIYNEQFF	TGTGCCAGCAGTTCTAGTATTACAATCTACAATGAGCAGTTCTTC
TRBV27	many	TRBD1	TRBJ2-7	CASSPYRDRGDEQYF	TGTGCCAGCAGTCCCTACCGGGACAGGGGAGACGAGCAGTACTTC
TRBV5-1	few	TRBD2	TRBJ2-3	CASSPQAGGYTDTQYF	TGCGCCAGCAGCCCACAAGCGGGGGGTTACACAGATACGCAGTATTTT
TRBV19	-	TRBD2	TRBJ2-7	CASSDPAGTSGYEQYF	TGTGCCAGTAGTGACCCTGCCGGGACTAGCGGCTACGAGCAGTACTTC
TRBV12-5	-	-	TRBJ2-1	CASGLNRKNEQFF	TGTGCTAGTGGTTTGAACCGCAAAAATGAGCAGTTCTTC
TRBV6-6	many	-	TRBJ2-5	CASSYTQETQYF	TGTGCCAGCAGTTACACCCAAGAGACCCAGTACTTC
TRBV4-3	-	-	TRBJ2-1	CASSQDLAAEQFF	TGCGCCAGCAGCCAAGATTTGGCAGCGGAGCAGTTCTTC
TRBV12-3/TRBV12-4	-	TRBD1	TRBJ1-1	CASSSGQGTTEAFF	TGTGCCAGCAGTTCCGGACAGGGCACCACTGAAGCTTTCTTT
TRBV7-2	few	-	TRBJ1-3	CASSLDWLGNTIYF	TGTGCCAGCAGCTTAGATTGGTTGGGAAACACCATATATTTT
TRBV21-1	-	-	TRBJ2-1	CACSKDRMGQNEQFF	TGTGCCTGCAGCAAAGACAGGATGGGCCAGAATGAGCAGTTCTTC
TRBV15	-	TRBD2	TRBJ2-7	CATSGGGLAGVGEQYF	TGTGCCACCAGCGGGGGTGGACTAGCGGGAGTGGGCGAGCAGTACTTC
TRBV30	-	-	TRBJ2-5	CAWTERETQYF	TGTGCCTGGACTGAGAGAGAGACCCAGTACTTC
TRBV18	-	-	TRBJ2-7	CASSPDSRQEQYF	TGTGCCAGCTCACCGGACTCTCGTCAGGAGCAGTACTTC
TRBV14	-	TRBD1	TRBJ2-7	CASNGQAALGKQYF	TGTGCCAGCAACGGACAGGCCGCCCTAGGAAAGCAGTACTTC
TRBV10-1	few	TRBD2	TRBJ2-1	CASSVNSGSGEQFF	TGCGCCAGCAGTGTTAATAGCGGGAGCGGTGAGCAGTTCTTC
TRBV20-1	few	-	TRBJ1-1	CSARDILDPRAEAFF	TGCAGTGCTAGAGACATATTGGACCCGAGGGCTGAAGCTTTCTTT
TRBV7-2	few	-	TRBJ1-6	CASSFREGGSPLHF	TGTGCCAGCAGCTTCAGGGAAGGTGGCTCACCCCTCCACTTT
TRBV11-2	-	-	TRBJ1-3	CASSLSSGGGTGNTIYF	TGTGCCAGCAGCTTATCCTCCGGGGGAGGCACTGGAAACACCATATATTTT
TRBV15	few	TRBD2	TRBJ2-7	CATSRDGRDSYEQYF	TGTGCCACCAGCAGAGATGGGAGGGACTCCTACGAGCAGTACTTC
TRBV30	many	TRBD1	TRBJ2-4	CAWNRDRGSKNIQYF	TGTGCCTGGAACCGGGACAGGGGGTCCAAAAACATTCAGTACTTC
TRBV10-3	few	TRBD1	TRBJ2-7	CAISGGGTGYRLSYEQYF	TGTGCCATCAGTGGGGGGGGGACAGGGTACCGTTTGTCCTACGAGCAGTACTTC
TRBV20-1	many	-	TRBJ2-3	CSANRDTDTQYF	TGCAGTGCTAACCGGGACACAGATACGCAGTATTTT
TRBV12-3/TRBV12-4	-	TRBD1	TRBJ2-5	CASSSDGQGLTSQYF	TGTGCCAGCAGCTCGGATGGACAGGGGCTGACGTCCCAGTACTTC
TRBV18	-	-	TRBJ1-1	CASSPQGDTEAFF	TGTGCCAGCTCCCCTCAAGGGGACACTGAAGCTTTCTTT
TRBV7-2	-	TRBD1	TRBJ2-1	CASSLVPTGSPGHNEQFF	TGTGCCAGCAGCTTAGTGCCGACAGGGAGCCCTGGCCACAATGAGCAGTTCTTC
TRBV10-3	many	-	TRBJ2-3	CAISVGGGGTDTQYF	TGTGCCATCAGTGTGGGGGGAGGTGGCACAGATACGCAGTATTTT
TRBV20-1	once	TRBD2	TRBJ2-3	CSARDAGVTDTQYF	TGCAGTGCTAGAGATGCGGGGGTTACAGATACGCAGTATTTT
TRBV29-1	-	-	TRBJ2-3	CSVELLGTDTQYF	TGCAGCGTTGAACTATTGGGGACAGATACGCAGTATTTT
TRBV6-2/TRBV6-3	-	-	TRBJ1-1	CASSSLGGGTEAFF	TGTGCCAGCAGTTCCTTGGGAGGGGGCACTGAAGCTTTCTTT
TRBV7-2	few	-	TRBJ2-3	CASSSRATDTQYF	TGTGCCAGCAGCTCCCGAGCCACAGATACGCAGTATTTT
TRBV11-2	-	TRBD2	TRBJ2-7	CASSFLAGGLSYEQYF	TGTGCCAGCAGCTTTTTAGCGGGGGGGCTTTCCTACGAGCAGTACTTC
TRBV28	-	TRBD2	TRBJ2-2	CASSLGLARARTGELFF	TGTGCCAGCAGTTTGGGACTAGCAAGGGCCCGCACCGGGGAGCTGTTTTTT
TRBV7-9	few	-	TRBJ1-1	CASSSLGFGGGEAFF	TGTGCCAGCAGCTCTTTGGGGTTTGGGGGCGGCGAAGCTTTCTTT
TRBV6-5	many	-	TRBJ2-3	CASNPLGSSTDTQYF	TGTGCCAGCAACCCACTTGGGTCTAGCACAGATACGCAGTATTTT
TRBV4-2	-	-	TRBJ2-1	CASSQEVRGSYNEQFF	TGTGCCAGCAGCCAAGAGGTACGGGGCTCCTACAATGAGCAGTTCTTC
TRBV7-9	-	TRBD1	TRBJ1-6	CASSLVAHGQGYNSPLHF	TGTGCCAGCAGCTTAGTAGCCCATGGACAGGGGTATAATTCACCCCTCCACTTT
TRBV5-1	-	-	TRBJ1-1	CASSLGQSHTEAFF	TGCGCCAGCAGCTTGGGGCAGTCCCACACTGAAGCTTTCTTT
TRBV4-2	-	TRBD1	TRBJ1-1	CASSQDGGGRDTEAFF	TGTGCCAGCAGCCAAGATGGAGGGGGCAGAGACACTGAAGCTTTCTTT
TRBV7-2	once	-	TRBJ2-1	CASSLGPGGGDNEQFF	TGTGCCAGCAGCTTAGGTCCAGGGGGGGGAGACAATGAGCAGTTCTTC
TRBV28	few	-	TRBJ2-3	CASSYRNTQYF	TGTGCCAGCAGTTATCGGAATACGCAGTATTTT